What follows describes a single T cell receptor beta chain. Some clones are missing from TCRdb's copy, which holds only in-frame ones; the method was immunoSEQ multiplex PCR. The repertoire includes approximately 91,000 clones, around nine tenths of them detected once, and approximately 0.49% sits in the top ten. This sample is part of a study of OX40 agonist ivuxolimab in advanced cancers. Study as a whole: Three patients had partial responses: one hepatocellular carcinoma, two cutaneous melanoma.

Trimming removed 1 base at V and 1 base at J, with 8 bases between. The length of the CDR3 is 14 residues. Germline lookup yields CDR1 SGHRS and CDR2 YFSETQ. This rearrangement joins TRBV5-1 to TRBJ1-1; D is undetermined. The input for sequencing was CD4+ or CD8+ T cells sorted from blood, taken in a trial of the OX40 agonist ivuxolimab. This clonotype was sampled from an adult with an advanced solid tumor such as melanoma, head and neck, liver or kidney cancer. CDR3 bases: TGCGCCAGCAGCTTGACAGCTTCGAACACTGAAGCTTTCTTT. Amino acid sequence: CASSLTASNTEAFF. The full variable domain, with the rest looked up from reference TRBV5-1 and TRBJ1-1, is KAGVTQTPRYLIKTRGQQVTLSCSPISGHRSVSWYQQTPGQGLQFLFEYFSETQRNKGNFPGRFSGRQFSNSRSEMNVSTLELGDSALYLCASSLTASNTEAFFGQGTRLTVV.